The 15 T cell receptor beta chains listed next were all sequenced from one sample in a study of cytomegalovirus exposure and HLA in healthy donors. It was with 60 Vbeta and 13 Jbeta primers that the PCR ran. Clones were read by immunoSEQ multiplex PCR, and TCRdb kept only the in-frame ones, dropping some. The repertoire holds 150,000 or so clones, with roughly three quarters as singletons. Sequenced sample: PBMCs. The source is a woman in her forties in good health and CMV-seronegative.

V gene TRBV9 combines with J gene TRBJ2-5; D is unresolved. Trimming pared 3 bases from V and 7 bases from J, leaving 13 bases between. This CDR3 has 13 residues. The V gene's germline CDR1 is SGDLS and CDR2 YYNGEE. CDR3 region: CASSAPGSGTQYF. The CDR3 nucleotides read TGTGCCAGCAGCGCCCCCGGGTCCGGGACCCAGTACTTC.

The chain recombines TRBV9 with TRBJ2-5; 9 bases map to TRBD1. Germline V gene data show CDR1 as SGDLS and CDR2 as YYNGEE. The CDR3 sequence is 17 residues long. V dropped 3 bases and J dropped 3; count of bases not matched to a gene: 12. The DNA of the CDR3 is TGTGCCAGCAGCGGAGGCCCCACAGGGGGCATGGAAGAGACCCAGTACTTC. It yields the protein CASSGGPTGGMEETQYF.

The V call is TRBV9, the J call TRBJ2-3, with 7 positions matching TRBD1. Germline V gene lookup returns CDR1 SGDLS and CDR2 YYNGEE. This CDR3 is 15 amino acids long. Trimming took 1 base from V and 5 from J; bases not matched to a gene: 7. The CDR3 loop reads CASSVLTGERDTQYF. Written as DNA, the CDR3 is TGTGCCAGCAGCGTATTAACAGGGGAGAGAGATACGCAGTATTTT.

This clone was detected only once. CDR3 region: CASSYSGGAAGEEQFF. CDR3 bases: TGTGCCAGCAGCTACTCAGGGGGCGCCGCTGGTGAAGAGCAGTTCTTC. The rearrangement links TRBV7-9 to TRBJ2-1, with TRBD1 matching 8 bases. The CDR3 loop spans 16 amino acids. With V trimmed by 4 bases and J by 10 bases, 15 bases remained unmatched. Looked up from germline, CDR1 is SEHNR and CDR2 is FQNEAQ (reference sequence).

Only a few counts were recorded for this clone. The chain combines TRBV6-4 with TRBJ1-5; TRBD1 matches at 7 bases. V trimming: 5 bases; J trimming: 7 bases; junction bases outside the gene matches: 5. The germline V gene has CDR1 MRHNA and CDR2 SNTAGT. This CDR3 comprises 13 residues. CDR3 sequence reads: CASSRDRDQPQHF. CDR3 in DNA: TGTGCCAGCAGTCGCGACAGGGACCAGCCCCAGCATTTT.

Only a few counts were recorded for this clone. The V and J genes are TRBV7-2 and TRBJ2-1; 11 positions agree with TRBD2. J lost 8 bases, V lost 1 base, and 10 bases had no gene match. This CDR3 is built from 17 residues. The germline V gene has CDR1 SGHTA and CDR2 FQGNSA. Written as DNA, the CDR3 is TGTGCCAGCAGCTTAGGGTTTCCTAGCGGGGGGAACGATGAGCAGTTCTTC. This codes for CASSLGFPSGGNDEQFF.

The chain has TRBV7-3 and TRBJ2-2; no definite D call. CDR3 length equals 14 residues. Per the germline V gene, CDR1 is SGHTA and CDR2 is FQGTGA. V was trimmed by 4 bases and J by 4 bases, leaving 10 bases between them. The CDR3 DNA follows: TGTGCCAGCAGCTCCGGTGCCGGCACCGGGGAGCTGTTTTTT. It translates to CASSSGAGTGELFF.

This clone showed up just once. The V and J genes are TRBV11-3 and TRBJ1-1; 8 bases fit TRBD1. CDR3 length: 12 amino acids. Looked up from germline, CDR1 is SGHNT and CDR2 is YENEEA. The trim removed 5 bases at V and 8 bases at J, leaving 4 bases unmatched. The CDR3 bases are TGTGCCAGCAGCGCCGGACAGGGAGAAGCTTTCTTT. It is translated as CASSAGQGEAFF. Variable domain in full (rest from reference TRBV11-3 and TRBJ1-1): EAGVVQSPRYKIIEKKQPVAFWCNPISGHNTLYWYLQNLGQGPELLIRYENEEAVDDSQLPKDRFSAERLKGVDSTLKIQPAELGDSAVYLCASSAGQGEAFFGQGTRLTVV.

The chain's CDR3 is CAWRDSSIRNTIYF. The CDR3 DNA is TGTGCCTGGAGGGACAGTTCCATTAGAAACACCATATATTTT. The V call is TRBV30, the J call TRBJ1-3; possible D gene TRBD1, 6 bases. The CDR3 contains 14 residues. V lost 3 bases to trimming and J lost 5 bases, with 14 bases between them. The germline V gene encodes CDR1 GTSNPN and CDR2 SVGIG (reference sequence).

The chain has TRBV5-6 and TRBJ1-5; no clear D gene. Germline values: CDR1 SGHDT, CDR2 YYEEEE. The V end was cut by 0 bases, the J end by 3 bases, with 7 bases between. The length of the CDR3 is 14 residues. CDR3 sequence reads: CASSLGPLNQPQHF. CDR3 nucleotides: TGTGCCAGCAGCTTGGGTCCTCTCAATCAGCCCCAGCATTTT.

The chain has TRBV27 and TRBJ1-2; TRBD1 matches 12 bases. CDR1 MNHEY and CDR2 SMNVEV come from the germline V gene (reference sequence). V dropped 9 bases and J dropped 7; count of bases not matched to a gene: 6. CDR3 length equals 13 residues. The CDR3 DNA reads as TGTGCCAGTTCGGGACAGGGGGCTTTTGGCTACACCTTC. Translation gives CASSGQGAFGYTF.

This chain uses TRBV5-4 with TRBJ1-2; the D gene is possibly TRBD1 (5 bases). The CDR3 has 15 amino acids. With 4 bases removed from V and 8 bases from J, the gap between germline ends came to 21 bases. The germline gives CDR1 SGHNT, CDR2 YYREEE (reference sequence). The CDR3 loop is CASSTTGGRVGGYTF. CDR3 DNA: TGTGCCAGCAGCACTACGGGGGGTAGGGTCGGGGGCTACACCTTC.

This chain uses TRBV7-2 with TRBJ2-4; D is possibly TRBD2 (5 bases). The CDR3 is made up of 15 amino acids. Germline V gives CDR1 SGHTA, CDR2 FQGNSA. Deletions cut 4 bases from V and 0 bases from J, with 10 bases between. The CDR3 nucleotides are TGTGCCAGCAGCTCGAGGGCCCTAGCCAAAAACATTCAGTACTTC. It is translated as CASSSRALAKNIQYF.

A note on this clone: Relative to the germline gene, one junction end is altered; a read error may explain this. The chain uses TRBV7-9 and TRBJ2-1, with D perhaps TRBD1 (6 bases). Germline CDR1 and CDR2: SEHNR and FQNEAQ (reference sequence). CDR3 length: 12 residues. The CDR3 here is CSSSPQGHEQFF. The CDR3 region has the DNA TGTTCCAGCAGCCCACAGGGCCATGAGCAGTTCTTC.

The V and J genes are TRBV5-4 and TRBJ2-1, with D possibly matching TRBD2 (8 bases). CDR3 length: 17 residues. Germline-derived CDR1 and CDR2 are SGHNT and YYREEE (reference sequence). The ends were cut back, 10 bases at V and 8 bases at J, with 31 bases in the middle. CDR3: CAYTSGGAGVGMHEQFF. The CDR3 DNA sequence: TGTGCCTATACGTCAGGGGGAGCGGGAGTAGGCATGCATGAGCAGTTCTTC.